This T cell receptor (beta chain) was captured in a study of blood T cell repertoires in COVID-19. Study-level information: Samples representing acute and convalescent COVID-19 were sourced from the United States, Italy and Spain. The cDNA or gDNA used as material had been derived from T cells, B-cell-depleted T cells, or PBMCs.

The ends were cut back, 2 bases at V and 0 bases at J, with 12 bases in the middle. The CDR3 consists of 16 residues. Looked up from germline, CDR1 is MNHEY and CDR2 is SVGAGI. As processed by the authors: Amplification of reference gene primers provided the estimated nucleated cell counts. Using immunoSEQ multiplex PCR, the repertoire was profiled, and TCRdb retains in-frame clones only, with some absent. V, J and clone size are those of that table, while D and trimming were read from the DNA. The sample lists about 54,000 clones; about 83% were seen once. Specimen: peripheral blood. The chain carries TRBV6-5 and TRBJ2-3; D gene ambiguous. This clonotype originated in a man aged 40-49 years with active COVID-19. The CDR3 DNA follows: TGTGCCAGCAGTTACGGCAGCGTTTCTAGCACAGATACGCAGTATTTT. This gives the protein CASSYGSVSSTDTQYF.